Shown below are 18 T cell receptor beta chains from a single sample sequenced in a study of blood T cells in healthy people across ages. Primed by a sample-barcoded 5' primer and a J-beta primer mix, a second PCR proceeded for about 7 to 11 cycles. TCRdb re-analysed the 5' RACE reads in MiXCR, keeping a single row per CDR3 protein. The sample comprises about 1 million distinct CDR3 sequences, around 25% of which are singletons, and about 0.8% rests with the top ten. The sample also formed part of further work on T cells of mothers and their children.

The sequenced sample consisted of blood. Source of these receptors: a girl aged 2-9 years in good health.

V is TRBV6-2 or TRBV6-3 and J is TRBJ2-7; 10 nucleotides agree with TRBD1. Losses at the gene ends were 2 bases for V and 3 bases for J; bases not matched to a gene: 4. The CDR3 spans 15 residues. Germline-derived CDR1 and CDR2 are MNHEY and SVGEGT. The chain's CDR3 is CASSYMRTGGYEQYF. The DNA of the CDR3 is TGTGCCAGCAGTTACATGAGGACAGGGGGCTACGAGCAGTACTTC.

This clonotype was found a few times. The conserved phenylalanine or tryptophan is not found at the CDR3 terminus, so this likely reflects a read error. The chain carries TRBV9 and TRBJ2-2, with D uncertain. V was cut by 4 bases and J by 1 base, with 8 bases left in between. The germline CDR1 and CDR2 sequences are SGDLS and YYNGEE. The length of the CDR3 is 14 residues. The CDR3 sequence is CASSPQLNTGELFL. The CDR3 bases are TGTGCCAGCAGCCCACAGCTGAACACCGGGGAGCTGTTTCTT.

The rearrangement joins TRBV6-5 to TRBJ1-4; D remains unclear. Trimming cost V 2 bases and J 0 bases, with 16 bases left between them. Germline assignment: CDR1 MNHEY and CDR2 SVGAGI. The CDR3 loop spans 18 amino acids. In DNA form, the CDR3 reads TGTGCCAGCAGTTACCTATCCGTTACAGACACAACTAATGAAAAACTGTTTTTT. Amino acid sequence: CASSYLSVTDTTNEKLFF.

This chain links TRBV19 with TRBJ2-1, with 9 bases matching TRBD2. The CDR3 length is 15 residues. V shed 7 bases and J 5 bases; nucleotides not matched to a gene: 9. Germline V gene data show CDR1 as LNHDA and CDR2 as SQIVND (reference sequence). The DNA for the CDR3 is TGTGCCAGTAACGCCCCAGCGGGGGGCAACAATGAGCAGTTCTTC. It codes for CASNAPAGGNNEQFF.

The rearrangement uses TRBV19 and TRBJ2-5; D unresolved. The assigned J gene may be wrong: the sequence end matches TRBJ2-1 better. The CDR3 is 17 residues long. CDR1 is LNHDA, CDR2 SQIVND, per germline (reference sequence). The CDR3 DNA reads TGTGCCAGTAGTACCCTCACGGATTCAAGTGTCTACAATGAGCAGTTCTTC. Protein sequence: CASSTLTDSSVYNEQFF.

The chain links TRBV7-2 to TRBJ1-1; D is unresolved. Germline CDR1 reads SGHTA; CDR2 reads FQGNSA. The CDR3 loop spans 12 amino acids. V gave up 11 bases and J gave up 1 base, with 11 bases separating them. This CDR3 reads CAVEQGNTEAFF. The CDR3 DNA reads as TGTGCCGTCGAACAAGGGAACACTGAAGCTTTCTTT.

The chain links TRBV27 to TRBJ2-5; TRBD1 is a possible D gene (6 bases). Gene TRBJ2-1 matches the end of the DNA better, so the J call may be wrong. From germline, CDR1 is MNHEY and CDR2 SMNVEV (reference sequence). CDR3 length: 14 residues. CDR3 amino acids: CASSFEGGRNEQFF. CDR3 in DNA: TGTGCCAGCAGTTTTGAAGGGGGAAGGAATGAGCAGTTCTTC.

This clonotype showed up many times. The chain is built from TRBV9 and TRBJ1-2; a weak D match, TRBD1 (5 bases). Germline V CDR1 and CDR2: SGDLS, YYNGEE. CDR3 size: 14 residues. Deletions cut 0 bases from V and 3 bases from J, with 9 bases between. The CDR3: CASSVAGGYYGYTF. CDR3 nucleotide sequence: TGTGCCAGCAGCGTAGCGGGGGGGTACTATGGCTACACCTTC.

The chain links TRBV20-1 to TRBJ1-1, with D maybe TRBD1 (5 bases). The CDR3 extends over 15 amino acids. With 6 bases removed from V and 0 bases from J, the gap between germline ends came to 17 bases. Germline V gives CDR1 DFQATT, CDR2 SNEGSKA (reference sequence). The CDR3, as DNA: TGCAGTGCCCCGGGGGTTGGGGGACTGAACACTGAAGCTTTCTTT. This encodes CSAPGVGGLNTEAFF.

The chain employs TRBV5-1 and TRBJ2-7, with D perhaps TRBD2 (5 bases). Per the germline V gene, CDR1 is SGHRS and CDR2 is YFSETQ. The length of the CDR3 is 15 residues. Trimming took off 4 bases at V and 3 bases at J, with 17 bases between the two ends. The CDR3 DNA reads TGCGCCAGCAGCCCGGGAACGTGGGCCGTCTACGAGCAGTACTTC. Its translation: CASSPGTWAVYEQYF.

This chain uses TRBV15 with TRBJ2-7; the D is unclear. The CDR3 is 14 residues long. V was clipped by 1 base and J by 4 bases, with 11 bases between them. Germline V gives CDR1 LNHNV, CDR2 YYDKDF (reference sequence). The CDR3 sequence is CATSRASQLYEQYF. The CDR3 coding sequence is TGTGCCACCAGCAGAGCATCCCAGCTATACGAGCAGTACTTC.

This clonotype was observed a few times. The chain couples TRBV5-1 to TRBJ1-1; a possible D gene is TRBD1 (6 bases). The V end was cut by 3 bases, the J end by 10 bases, with 16 bases between. The CDR3 has 13 amino acids. Germline V CDR1 and CDR2: SGHRS, YFSETQ. CDR3 sequence: CASSSEGGYGAFF. In DNA, the CDR3 is TGCGCCAGCAGCTCGGAGGGGGGTTACGGAGCTTTCTTT.

This chain uses TRBV3-1 with TRBJ1-2, with 8 bases that match TRBD1. The CDR3 length is 15 residues. V lost 4 bases, J lost 3 bases, and 7 bases stayed unmatched. Germline assignment: CDR1 LGHDT and CDR2 YNNKEL (reference sequence). CDR3 in DNA: TGTGCCAGCAGCCGCACCGGGACAGGATACTATGGCTACACCTTC. Residues: CASSRTGTGYYGYTF.

This clonotype showed up just a few times. The chain is built from TRBV28 and TRBJ2-1; D might be TRBD2 (6 bases). The V end was cut by 7 bases, the J end by 10 bases, with 11 bases between. CDR3 length: 11 amino acids. Germline V CDR1 and CDR2: MDHEN, SYDVKM. The CDR3 is CASKTGGEQFF. DNA for the CDR3: TGTGCCAGCAAAACTGGGGGGGAGCAGTTCTTC. Complete variable domain (other parts from reference TRBV28 and TRBJ2-1): DVKVTQSSRYLVKRTGEKVFLECVQDMDHENMFWYRQDPGLGLRLIYFSYDVKMKEKGDIPEGYSVSREKKERFSLILESASTNQTSMYLCASKTGGEQFFGPGTRLTVL.

V is TRBV5-1 and J is TRBJ2-7; the D call may be TRBD1 or TRBD2 (5 bases each). V was cut by 4 bases and J by 2 bases, with 16 bases left in between. The CDR3 sequence is 15 residues long. Germline assignment: CDR1 SGHRS and CDR2 YFSETQ. DNA for the CDR3: TGCGCCAGCAGCCTCACATGGGACCATACCTACGAGCAGTACTTC. Its translation is CASSLTWDHTYEQYF.

This clonotype has more than one count but fewer than ten. The V gene is TRBV6-2 or TRBV6-3, the J gene TRBJ2-6; D unclear. Germline V CDR1 and CDR2: MNHEY, SVGEGT. The CDR3 has 16 residues. V was pared by 5 bases and J by 0 bases, with 11 bases between. Written as DNA, the CDR3 is TGTGCCAGCAGTCACAAGTTTTACTCTGGGGCCAACGTCCTGACTTTC. Its protein is CASSHKFYSGANVLTF.

J is TRBJ2-3 and V is TRBV24-1; 7 positions agree with TRBD1. The CDR3 has 14 residues. CDR1 is KGHDR, CDR2 SFDVKD, per germline. V gave up 3 bases and J gave up 4 bases; unmatched junction bases: 3. CDR3 nucleotide sequence: TGTGCCACCAGTGATATCGACAGGGCAGATACGCAGTATTTT. Protein: CATSDIDRADTQYF.

The chain combines TRBV6-5 with TRBJ1-1; D may be TRBD1 (6 bases). The ends were cut back, 7 bases at V and 0 bases at J, with 12 bases in the middle. The CDR3 covers 14 residues. Germline assignment: CDR1 MNHEY and CDR2 SVGAGI. As DNA, the CDR3 is TGTGCCAGCACGACAGGAGGGGTGAACACTGAAGCTTTCTTT. Protein: CASTTGGVNTEAFF.